Listed here are 28 T cell receptor beta chains from one sample, sequenced in a study of graft-versus-host responses after intestinal transplantation (dated by TCRdb to the early 2020s). The method was the immunoSEQ multiplex PCR assay. The table comes from immuneACCESS by way of TCRdb, which keeps in-frame sequences with V and J called. Part of the clones is missing from these tables; in studies checked, under half for an unresolved V gene and the rest for unknown reasons. The sample has about 25,000 clones on record, approximately 94% of them singletons. 0.45% to 0.65% of the sample belongs to the ten largest clones. The sequencing here drew on PBMCs, taken 156 days after intestinal transplant. These receptors were taken from a human patient who received an intestinal transplant, so some T cells may come from the graft donor.

The rearrangement uses TRBV30 and TRBJ1-1, with TRBD1 as a possible D gene (6 bases). CDR3 length equals 14 residues. Trimming left V 2 bases short and J 6 bases short, with 16 bases between. CDR1 is GTSNPN and CDR2 is SVGIG in the germline V gene (reference sequence). The CDR3 here is CAWSRAGVTPEAFF. CDR3 sequence (DNA): TGTGCCTGGAGTAGGGCAGGGGTGACCCCTGAAGCTTTCTTT.

The V gene is TRBV7-8, the J gene TRBJ2-7, with a tentative D call TRBD1 (6 bases). This CDR3 has 15 residues. Deletions cut 5 bases from V and 6 bases from J, with 20 bases between. CDR1 SGHVS and CDR2 FQNEAQ come from the germline V gene. CDR3 nucleotide sequence: TGTGCCAGCAGCCAGACACGGACAGCGCTCTTCGAGCAGTACTTC. It specifies CASSQTRTALFEQYF. Full variable domain (missing parts from reference TRBV7-8 and TRBJ2-7): GAGVSQSPRYKVAKRGQDVALRCDPISGHVSLFWYQQALGQGPEFLTYFQNEAQLDKSGLPSDRFFAERPEGSVSTLKIQRTQQEDSAVYLCASSQTRTALFEQYFGPGTRLTVT.

This clone was seen just once. The chain carries TRBV6-4 and TRBJ2-1; D might be TRBD1 (6 bases). CDR3 length: 16 amino acids. V lost 0 bases to trimming and J lost 3 bases, with 12 bases between them. Germline assignment: CDR1 MRHNA and CDR2 SNTAGT. CDR3 region: CASSDSVVRGYNEQFF. The DNA of the CDR3 is TGTGCCAGCAGTGACTCGGTGGTCAGGGGCTACAATGAGCAGTTCTTC.

The chain is built from TRBV19 and TRBJ2-1, with D possibly TRBD2 on 7 matching bases. CDR3 length: 16 amino acids. The germline gives CDR1 LNHDA, CDR2 SQIVND (reference sequence). Trimming removed 5 bases from V and 0 bases from J, with 14 bases in between. CDR3 residues: CASSQGGGLSYNEQFF. The CDR3 DNA reads as TGTGCCAGTAGTCAGGGAGGGGGTCTCTCCTACAATGAGCAGTTCTTC.

The rearrangement uses TRBV6-5 and TRBJ1-6; TRBD1 might be the D (5 bases). Deletions cut 5 bases from V and 9 bases from J, with 14 bases between. CDR3 length equals 14 residues. Germline assignment: CDR1 MNHEY and CDR2 SVGAGI. The CDR3 region is CASSTRTLASPLHF. CDR3 bases: TGTGCCAGCAGTACCCGGACATTGGCTTCACCCCTCCACTTT.

V and J are TRBV19 and TRBJ2-7; perhaps D is TRBD1 or TRBD2 (5 bases each). The V end was cut by 5 bases, the J end by 2 bases, with 13 bases between. The germline V gene encodes CDR1 LNHDA and CDR2 SQIVND (reference sequence). The CDR3 is made up of 14 amino acids. CDR3 region: CASSGFEGTYEQYF. The CDR3 DNA sequence: TGTGCCAGTAGTGGATTTGAGGGGACCTACGAGCAGTACTTC.

The chain carries TRBV29-1 and TRBJ2-4, with D unclear. The ends were cut back, 4 bases at V and 7 bases at J, with 17 bases in the middle. The CDR3 has 14 residues. Germline V gene data show CDR1 as SQVTM and CDR2 as ANQGSEA. CDR3 sequence: CSVVGSQQMNIQYF. The DNA of the CDR3 is TGCAGCGTTGTAGGCAGCCAACAGATGAACATTCAGTACTTC.

The chain carries TRBV7-9 and TRBJ2-7; D might be TRBD1 or TRBD2, each matching 6 bases. The length of the CDR3 is 13 residues. CDR1 is SEHNR and CDR2 is FQNEAQ in the germline V gene (reference sequence). V gave up 4 bases and J gave up 5 bases, with 12 bases separating them. CDR3 sequence reads: CASSSGGGDEQYF. The DNA for the CDR3 is TGTGCCAGCAGCTCCGGGGGCGGGGACGAGCAGTACTTC.

The V call is TRBV28, the J call TRBJ1-2, with TRBD1 matching 7 bases. This CDR3 region has 15 residues. Germline assignment: CDR1 MDHEN and CDR2 SYDVKM. V was pared by 10 bases and J by 4 bases, with 15 bases of the junction left unmatched. The DNA of the CDR3 is TGTGCCACTATTACCGGGACAGCCCCGATCTATGGCTACACCTTC. Its translation: CATITGTAPIYGYTF.

The rearrangement uses TRBV6-5 and TRBJ2-3; D gene unclear. The CDR3 is 15 residues long. Deletions cut 0 bases from V and 2 bases from J, with 9 bases between. Looked up from germline, CDR1 is MNHEY and CDR2 is SVGAGI. As DNA, the CDR3 is TGTGCCAGCAGTTACTCCGCAGGCATCACAGATACGCAGTATTTT. Amino acid sequence: CASSYSAGITDTQYF.

This sequence joins TRBV7-8 and TRBJ2-1; the match to TRBD1 covers 10 bases. CDR1 and CDR2 from the germline V gene are SGHVS and FQNEAQ. Trimming removed 4 bases from V and 15 bases from J; junction bases left unmatched: 6. The CDR3 sequence is 12 residues long. DNA for the CDR3: TGTGCCAGCAGCTCAGACAGGGGGCTGCTGTTCTTC. Amino acids: CASSSDRGLLFF. The full variable domain, rest sourced from reference TRBV7-8 and TRBJ2-1, is GAGVSQSPRYKVAKRGQDVALRCDPISGHVSLFWYQQALGQGPEFLTYFQNEAQLDKSGLPSDRFFAERPEGSVSTLKIQRTQQEDSAVYLCASSSDRGLLFFGPGTRLTVL.

This chain links TRBV27 with TRBJ2-1; TRBD2 might be the D (6 bases). Trimming cost V 10 bases and J 9 bases, with 13 bases left between them. The V gene's germline CDR1 is MNHEY and CDR2 SMNVEV (reference sequence). The CDR3 consists of 11 residues. The CDR3 region has the DNA TGTGCCACCAGGCGGGGATTTGAGCAGTTCTTC. It is translated as CATRRGFEQFF.

The chain links TRBV30 to TRBJ2-2; D is ambiguous. V lost 6 bases and J lost 3, with 8 bases in between. This CDR3 has 12 residues. The germline V gene encodes CDR1 GTSNPN and CDR2 SVGIG (reference sequence). The CDR3 DNA reads TGTGCCTGTGCAGCTTACACCGGGGAGCTGTTTTTT. Translated: CACAAYTGELFF.

The chain recombines TRBV13 with TRBJ2-3, with TRBD2 matching over 7 bases. This CDR3 contains 16 residues. V trimming: 4 bases; J trimming: 3 bases; junction bases outside the gene matches: 10. The germline CDR1 and CDR2 sequences are PRHDT and FYEKMQ (reference sequence). In DNA form, the CDR3 reads TGTGCCAGCAGCTCAATCGGGAGGCCCGTAACAGATACGCAGTATTTT. It is translated as CASSSIGRPVTDTQYF.

The chain carries TRBV9 and TRBJ1-2; D is unresolved. The CDR3 spans 14 residues. Trimming left V 3 bases short and J 4 bases short, with 13 bases between. The germline V gene encodes CDR1 SGDLS and CDR2 YYNGEE. The CDR3 spells CASSALGPSYGYTF. In nucleotides, the CDR3 is TGTGCCAGCAGCGCCTTGGGCCCAAGCTATGGCTACACCTTC.

This clone came up once. In nucleotides, the CDR3 is TGTGCCAGCAGTTTCGGACAGTTTAACACTGAAGCTTTCTTT. The encoded protein is CASSFGQFNTEAFF. J is TRBJ1-1 and V is TRBV6-6; weak D call: TRBD1 (6 bases). The CDR3 sequence is 14 residues long. CDR1 and CDR2 (germline): MNHNY, SVGAGI (reference sequence). V dropped 4 bases and J dropped 2 bases, with 11 bases sitting between them.

The J gene is TRBJ2-3, the V gene TRBV2; tentative D call: TRBD2 (6 bases). Trimming removed 8 bases from V and 4 bases from J, with 13 bases in between. Germline loops: CDR1 SNHLY, CDR2 FYNNEI. The length of the CDR3 is 13 residues. The CDR3: CASFSGVADTQYF. DNA of the CDR3: TGTGCCAGCTTTAGCGGCGTCGCAGATACGCAGTATTTT.

This clone was found once. The V call is TRBV9, the J call TRBJ2-1, with D tentatively TRBD2 (6 bases). There are 13 residues in the CDR3. V lost 2 bases, J lost 5 bases, and 8 bases lay in between. Germline CDR1 reads SGDLS; CDR2 reads YYNGEE. In DNA form, the CDR3 reads TGTGCCAGCAGCGTTGGGGGGAACAATGAGCAGTTCTTC. This gives the protein CASSVGGNNEQFF.

The CDR3 coding sequence is TGTGCCTGGGGGGACGGAGTTAACTATGGCTACACCTTC. The encoded protein is CAWGDGVNYGYTF. V is TRBV30 and J is TRBJ1-2; possible D gene TRBD1, 5 bases. Germline CDR1 is GTSNPN and CDR2 is SVGIG (reference sequence). V was clipped by 5 bases and J by 1 base, with 11 bases between them. The CDR3 consists of 13 residues.

In nucleotides, the CDR3 is TGCGCCAGCAGCTCGGACAGGGGGGGCTCCTATGGCTACACCTTC. It encodes CASSSDRGGSYGYTF. The chain links TRBV5-1 to TRBJ1-2; 10 bases fit TRBD1. Germline lookup yields CDR1 SGHRS and CDR2 YFSETQ. The CDR3 spans 15 residues. V shed 3 bases, J shed 4 bases, and the junction held 6 bases outside the gene matches.

The rearrangement joins TRBV7-9 to TRBJ2-7; the match to TRBD1 covers 8 bases. From germline, CDR1 is SEHNR and CDR2 FQNEAQ (reference sequence). Losses at the gene ends were 5 bases for V and 4 bases for J; bases not matched to a gene: 10. This CDR3 contains 15 residues. This CDR3 reads CASSPPGQAFYEQYF. CDR3 DNA sequence: TGTGCCAGCAGCCCACCGGGACAGGCCTTTTACGAGCAGTACTTC. Together with reference TRBV7-9 and TRBJ2-7, the CDR3 gives the full variable domain: DTGVSQNPRHKITKRGQNVTFRCDPISEHNRLYWYRQTLGQGPEFLTYFQNEAQLEKSRLLSDRFSAERPKGSFSTLEIQRTEQGDSAMYLCASSPPGQAFYEQYFGPGTRLTVT.

The CDR3 here is CSGDVRINQPQHF. For the CDR3, the DNA is TGCAGCGGCGACGTACGGATCAATCAGCCCCAGCATTTT. The chain links TRBV29-1 to TRBJ1-5; unclear D gene. The germline CDR1 and CDR2 sequences are SQVTM and ANQGSEA. Trimming left V 7 bases short and J 3 bases short, with 13 bases between. The CDR3 covers 13 residues. Full variable domain (missing parts from reference TRBV29-1 and TRBJ1-5): SAVISQKPSRDICQRGTSLTIQCQVDSQVTMMFWYRQQPGQSLTLIATANQGSEATYESGFVIDKFPISRPNLTFSTLTVSNMSPEDSSIYLCSGDVRINQPQHFGDGTRLSIL.

The rearrangement links TRBV7-9 to TRBJ2-7; D is unclear. V was shortened by 5 bases and J by 5 bases, with 10 bases between the two germline ends. This CDR3 region has 12 residues. The germline CDR1 and CDR2 sequences are SEHNR and FQNEAQ (reference sequence). The DNA for the CDR3 is TGTGCCAGCAGCCCGGGTGGGGACGAGCAGTACTTC. This sequence encodes CASSPGGDEQYF.

Only one count was recorded for this clone. The chain joins TRBV6-1 to TRBJ2-6, with D uncertain. The CDR3 contains 12 residues. Germline V gene lookup returns CDR1 MNHNS and CDR2 SASEGT. The ends were cut back, 8 bases at V and 2 bases at J, with 4 bases in the middle. CDR3 coding DNA: TGTGCCAGCTCGGCTGGGGCCAACGTCCTGACTTTC. It is translated as CASSAGANVLTF.

The chain couples TRBV5-8 to TRBJ1-1; 9 positions agree with TRBD1. CDR3 length: 14 amino acids. The V gene's germline CDR1 is SGHTS and CDR2 YDEGEE. V trimming: 6 bases; J trimming: 1 base; junction bases outside the gene matches: 4. CDR3 bases: TGTGCCAGCACCGGGACAGGGCAGAACACTGAAGCTTTCTTT. Protein: CASTGTGQNTEAFF.

This chain links TRBV11-2 with TRBJ2-1; TRBD2 matches at 11 bases. There are 15 residues in the CDR3. V lost 1 base and J lost 6; bases outside the gene matches: 2. Germline CDR1 reads SGHAT; CDR2 reads FQNNGV. The CDR3 region has the DNA TGTGCCAGCAGCTTAGTTACTAGCGGGAGCAATGAGCAGTTCTTC. Residues: CASSLVTSGSNEQFF.

This sequence joins TRBV19 and TRBJ2-7, with 11 bases identical to TRBD1. V lost 5 bases to trimming and J lost 3 bases; unmatched junction nucleotides: 3. From germline, CDR1 is LNHDA and CDR2 SQIVND (reference sequence). CDR3 length equals 14 residues. CDR3 coding DNA: TGTGCCAGTAGTGCGGGACAGGGGGGCTACGAGCAGTACTTC. Translated: CASSAGQGGYEQYF.

This rearrangement joins TRBV29-1 to TRBJ1-1; D may be TRBD1 (5 bases). V lost 8 bases, J lost 0 bases, and 13 bases lay in between. The germline gives CDR1 SQVTM, CDR2 ANQGSEA. This CDR3 has 13 amino acids. In nucleotides, the CDR3 is TGCAGCACCTACGGGGGAATGAACACTGAAGCTTTCTTT. Translating gives CSTYGGMNTEAFF.